These 5 T cell receptor beta chains were sequenced from one sample in a study of T-cell memory formation after mild COVID-19. One entry per CDR3 protein, called by TCRdb with MiXCR from the 5' RACE reads. The repertoire consists of about 170,000 distinct CDR3 sequences, with roughly 13% occurring once and the leading ten covering about 3.3%. The source material was PBMCs or a T cell subset sorted from them (not recorded which). All receptors derive from a man between 18 and 29 years old who had mild COVID-19 (a few samples of this study predate the infection). Cell type and time point are not known.

This clonotype turned up a few times. The rearrangement uses TRBV5-1 and TRBJ1-1; D is ambiguous. Germline assignment: CDR1 SGHRS and CDR2 YFSETQ. With 3 bases removed from V and 3 bases from J, the gap between germline ends came to 9 bases. This CDR3 region has 13 residues. The CDR3 DNA sequence: TGCGCCAGCAGCTACTGGGTGGACACTGAAGCTTTCTTT. Amino acid sequence: CASSYWVDTEAFF.

This clonotype turned up a few times. This chain connects TRBV5-4 to TRBJ1-1; TRBD1 might be the D (5 bases). The CDR3 is 14 residues long. Germline loops: CDR1 SGHNT, CDR2 YYREEE (reference sequence). The V end lost 3 bases, the J end lost 10 bases, and 19 bases lay between the germline ends. CDR3 in amino acids: CASSSPPWQGGAFF. The CDR3 DNA reads TGTGCCAGCAGCTCACCACCTTGGCAGGGAGGAGCTTTCTTT. Supplemented by reference TRBV5-4 and TRBJ1-1, the full variable domain reads ETGVTQSPTHLIKTRGQQVTLRCSSQSGHNTVSWYQQALGQGPQFIFQYYREEENGRGNFPPRFSGLQFPNYSSELNVNALELDDSALYLCASSSPPWQGGAFFGQGTRLTVV.

This clonotype was observed at least ten times. The J gene is TRBJ2-7, the V gene TRBV5-1; the D is unclear. This CDR3 comprises 18 residues. Germline CDR1 reads SGHRS; CDR2 reads YFSETQ. The V and J ends lost 3 bases and 1 base respectively, with 23 bases between them. DNA of the CDR3: TGCGCCAGCAGCTATTTCCCACCCTCACAGACGGAATCCTACGAGCAGTACTTC. Translated: CASSYFPPSQTESYEQYF. Full variable domain (remainder filled in from reference TRBV5-1 and TRBJ2-7): KAGVTQTPRYLIKTRGQQVTLSCSPISGHRSVSWYQQTPGQGLQFLFEYFSETQRNKGNFPGRFSGRQFSNSRSEMNVSTLELGDSALYLCASSYFPPSQTESYEQYFGPGTRLTVT.

This clonotype was seen a handful of times. The genes are TRBV25-1 and TRBJ1-2; D may be TRBD1 (6 bases). Trimming stripped 2 bases from V and 5 bases from J, with 15 bases between. The CDR3 consists of 15 residues. The germline CDR1 and CDR2 sequences are MGHDK and SYGVNS. CDR3 DNA: TGTGCCAGCAGTGAAGGGGGGGCCCCCGGGTATGGCTACACCTTC. Translating gives CASSEGGAPGYGYTF.

There are a few counts of this clonotype. This rearrangement joins TRBV27 to TRBJ1-2; D unclear. The germline V and J ends were trimmed by 6 bases and 0 bases, with 8 bases remaining between them. Germline CDR1 MNHEY, CDR2 SMNVEV (reference sequence). The CDR3 spans 13 residues. The chain's CDR3 is CASRETTNYGYTF. The CDR3 nucleotides read TGTGCCAGCAGGGAGACGACTAACTATGGCTACACCTTC.